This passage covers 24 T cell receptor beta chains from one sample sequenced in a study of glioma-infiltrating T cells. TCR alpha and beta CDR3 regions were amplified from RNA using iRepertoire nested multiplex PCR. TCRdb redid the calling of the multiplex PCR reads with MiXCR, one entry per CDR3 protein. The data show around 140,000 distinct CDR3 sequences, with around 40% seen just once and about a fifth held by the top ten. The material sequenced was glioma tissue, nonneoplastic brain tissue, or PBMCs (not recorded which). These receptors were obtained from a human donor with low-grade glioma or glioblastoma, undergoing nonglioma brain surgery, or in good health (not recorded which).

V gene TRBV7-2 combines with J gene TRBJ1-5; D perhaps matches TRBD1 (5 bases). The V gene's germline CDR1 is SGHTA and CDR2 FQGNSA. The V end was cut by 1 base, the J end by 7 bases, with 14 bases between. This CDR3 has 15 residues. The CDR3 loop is CASSLVAGPEQPQHF. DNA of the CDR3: TGTGCCAGCAGCTTAGTAGCAGGGCCAGAACAGCCCCAGCATTTT.

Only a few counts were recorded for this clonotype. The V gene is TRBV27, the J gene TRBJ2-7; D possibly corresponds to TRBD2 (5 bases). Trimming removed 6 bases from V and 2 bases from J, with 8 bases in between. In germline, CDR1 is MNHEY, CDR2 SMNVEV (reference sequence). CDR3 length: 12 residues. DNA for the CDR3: TGTGCCAGCAGGGGAGCGACCTACGAGCAGTACTTC. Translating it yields CASRGATYEQYF.

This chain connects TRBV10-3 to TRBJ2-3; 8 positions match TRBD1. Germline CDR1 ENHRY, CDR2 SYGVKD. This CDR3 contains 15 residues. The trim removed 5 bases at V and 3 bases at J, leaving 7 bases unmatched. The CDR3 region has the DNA TGTGCCATCAGTCAGACAGGGGACCGGACAGATACGCAGTATTTT. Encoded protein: CAISQTGDRTDTQYF.

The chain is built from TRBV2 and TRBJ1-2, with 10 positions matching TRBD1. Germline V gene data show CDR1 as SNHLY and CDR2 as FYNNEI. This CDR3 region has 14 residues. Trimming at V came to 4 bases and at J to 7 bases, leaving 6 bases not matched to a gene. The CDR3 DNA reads TGTGCCAGCAGTGGGGGACAGGGGATTGGTGGCTACACCTTC. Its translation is CASSGGQGIGGYTF. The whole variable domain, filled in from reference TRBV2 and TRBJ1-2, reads EPEVTQTPSHQVTQMGQEVILRCVPISNHLYFYWYRQILGQKVEFLVSFYNNEISEKSEIFDDQFSVERPDGSNFTLKIRSTKLEDSAMYFCASSGGQGIGGYTFGSGTRLTVV.

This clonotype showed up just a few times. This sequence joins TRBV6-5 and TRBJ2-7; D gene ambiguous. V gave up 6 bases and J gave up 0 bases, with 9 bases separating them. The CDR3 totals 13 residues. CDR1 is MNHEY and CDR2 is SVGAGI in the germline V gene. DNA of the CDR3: TGTGCCAGCAGGAGACCGGGCTCCTACGAGCAGTACTTC. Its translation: CASRRPGSYEQYF.

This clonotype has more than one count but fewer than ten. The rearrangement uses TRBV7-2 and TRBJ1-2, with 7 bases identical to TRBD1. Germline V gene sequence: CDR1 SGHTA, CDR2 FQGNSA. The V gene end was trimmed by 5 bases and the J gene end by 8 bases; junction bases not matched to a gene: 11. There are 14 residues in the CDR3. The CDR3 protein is CASSADRASGGYTF. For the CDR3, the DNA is TGTGCCAGCAGCGCCGACAGGGCTTCGGGGGGCTACACCTTC.

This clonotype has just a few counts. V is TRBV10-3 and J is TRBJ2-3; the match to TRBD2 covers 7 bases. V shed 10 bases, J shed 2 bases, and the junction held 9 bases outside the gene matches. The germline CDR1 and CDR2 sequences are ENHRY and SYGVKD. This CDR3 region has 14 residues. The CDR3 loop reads CATTTSEHTDTQYF. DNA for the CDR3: TGTGCCACGACCACTAGCGAGCACACAGATACGCAGTATTTT.

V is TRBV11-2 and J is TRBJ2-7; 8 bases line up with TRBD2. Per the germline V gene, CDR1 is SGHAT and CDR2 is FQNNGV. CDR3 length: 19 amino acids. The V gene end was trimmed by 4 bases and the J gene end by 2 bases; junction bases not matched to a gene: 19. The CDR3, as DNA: TGTGCCAGCAGCTCTTCCCCCGGGACTAGGGGGAGAGGGGCCTACGAGCAGTACTTC. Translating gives CASSSSPGTRGRGAYEQYF.

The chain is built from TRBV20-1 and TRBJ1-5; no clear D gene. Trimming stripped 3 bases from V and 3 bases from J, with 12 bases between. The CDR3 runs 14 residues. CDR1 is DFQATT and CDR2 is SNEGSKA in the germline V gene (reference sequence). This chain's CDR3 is CSASPGLSNQPQHF. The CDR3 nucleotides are TGCAGTGCTAGTCCGGGCTTATCCAATCAGCCCCAGCATTTT.

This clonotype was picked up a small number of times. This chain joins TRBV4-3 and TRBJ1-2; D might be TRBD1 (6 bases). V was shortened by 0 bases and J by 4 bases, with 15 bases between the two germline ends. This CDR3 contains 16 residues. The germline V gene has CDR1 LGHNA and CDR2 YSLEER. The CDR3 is CASSQDPTGGAYGYTF. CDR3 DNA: TGCGCCAGCAGCCAAGATCCGACAGGAGGGGCCTATGGCTACACCTTC.

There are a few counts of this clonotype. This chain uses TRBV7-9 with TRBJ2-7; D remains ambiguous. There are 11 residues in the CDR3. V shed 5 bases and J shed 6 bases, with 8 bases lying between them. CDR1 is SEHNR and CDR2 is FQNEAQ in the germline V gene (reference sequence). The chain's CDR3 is CASSLNSEQYF. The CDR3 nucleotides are TGTGCCAGCAGCCTAAACAGCGAGCAGTACTTC.

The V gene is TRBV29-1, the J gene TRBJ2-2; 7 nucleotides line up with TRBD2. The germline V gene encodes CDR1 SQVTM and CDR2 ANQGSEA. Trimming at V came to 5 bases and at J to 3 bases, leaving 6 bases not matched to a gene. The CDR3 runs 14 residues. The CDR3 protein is CSVRGGEDTGELFF. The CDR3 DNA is TGCAGCGTTCGCGGGGGTGAGGACACCGGGGAGCTGTTTTTT.

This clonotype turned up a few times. The CDR3 protein is CASSYNGGGSYEQYF. The CDR3 coding sequence is TGTGCCAGCAGTTACAACGGCGGAGGCTCCTACGAGCAGTACTTC. V and J are TRBV6-2 or TRBV6-3 and TRBJ2-7; weak D call: TRBD2 (5 bases). The CDR3 extends over 15 amino acids. V gave up 2 bases and J gave up 0 bases, with 11 bases separating them. The germline V gene has CDR1 MNHEY and CDR2 SVGEGT.

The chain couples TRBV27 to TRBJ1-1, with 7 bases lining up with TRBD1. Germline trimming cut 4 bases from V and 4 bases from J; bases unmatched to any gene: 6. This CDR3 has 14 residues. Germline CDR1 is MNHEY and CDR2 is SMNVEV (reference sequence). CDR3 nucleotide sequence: TGTGCCAGCAGTTCCCGACAGGGAAGCACTGAAGCTTTCTTT. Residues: CASSSRQGSTEAFF.

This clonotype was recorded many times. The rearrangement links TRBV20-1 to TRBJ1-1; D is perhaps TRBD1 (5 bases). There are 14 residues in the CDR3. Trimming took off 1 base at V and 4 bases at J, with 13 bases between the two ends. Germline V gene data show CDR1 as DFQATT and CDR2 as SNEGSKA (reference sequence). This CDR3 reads CSARVGGEGTEAFF. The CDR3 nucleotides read TGCAGTGCTAGAGTCGGGGGGGAGGGCACTGAAGCTTTCTTT.

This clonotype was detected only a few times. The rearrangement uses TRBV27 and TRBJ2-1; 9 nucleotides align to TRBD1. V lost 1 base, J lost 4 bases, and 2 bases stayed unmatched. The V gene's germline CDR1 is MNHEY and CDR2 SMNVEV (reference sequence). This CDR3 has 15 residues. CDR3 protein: CASSLYRGPYNEQFF. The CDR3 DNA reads TGTGCCAGCAGTTTATACAGGGGGCCATACAATGAGCAGTTCTTC.

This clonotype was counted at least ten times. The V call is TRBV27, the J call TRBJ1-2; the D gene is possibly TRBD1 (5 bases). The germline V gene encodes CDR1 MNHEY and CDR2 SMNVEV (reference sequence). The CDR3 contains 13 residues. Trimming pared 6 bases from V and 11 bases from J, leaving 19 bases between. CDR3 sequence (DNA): TGTGCCAGCAGGGGACCCACCGATAAGTCATACACCTTC. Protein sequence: CASRGPTDKSYTF.

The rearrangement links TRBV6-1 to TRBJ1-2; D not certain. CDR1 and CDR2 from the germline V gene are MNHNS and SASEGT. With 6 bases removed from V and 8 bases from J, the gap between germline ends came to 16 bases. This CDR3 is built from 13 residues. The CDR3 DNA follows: TGTGCCAGCAGCTGGACTGGGGATAACGGCTACACCTTC. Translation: CASSWTGDNGYTF.

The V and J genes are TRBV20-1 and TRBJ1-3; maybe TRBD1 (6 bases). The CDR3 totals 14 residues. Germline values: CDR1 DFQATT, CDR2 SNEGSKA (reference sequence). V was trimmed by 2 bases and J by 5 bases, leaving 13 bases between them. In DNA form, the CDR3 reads TGCAGTGCTAGACCCAACAGGGAGCGAAACACCATATATTTT. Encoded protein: CSARPNRERNTIYF.

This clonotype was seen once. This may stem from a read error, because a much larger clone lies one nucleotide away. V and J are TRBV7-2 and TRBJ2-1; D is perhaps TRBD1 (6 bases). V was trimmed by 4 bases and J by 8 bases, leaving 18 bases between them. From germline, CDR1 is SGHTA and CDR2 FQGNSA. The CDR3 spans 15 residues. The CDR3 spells CASSSSRGRVDEQFF. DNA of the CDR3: TGTGCCAGCAGCTCTTCTAGGGGGAGAGTTGATGAGCAGTTCTTC.

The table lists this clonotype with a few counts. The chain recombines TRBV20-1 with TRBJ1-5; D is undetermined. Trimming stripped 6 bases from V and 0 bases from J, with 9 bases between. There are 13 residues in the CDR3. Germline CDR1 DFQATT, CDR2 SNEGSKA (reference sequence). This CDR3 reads CSAGSFSNQPQHF. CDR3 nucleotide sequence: TGCAGTGCGGGATCGTTTAGCAATCAGCCCCAGCATTTT.

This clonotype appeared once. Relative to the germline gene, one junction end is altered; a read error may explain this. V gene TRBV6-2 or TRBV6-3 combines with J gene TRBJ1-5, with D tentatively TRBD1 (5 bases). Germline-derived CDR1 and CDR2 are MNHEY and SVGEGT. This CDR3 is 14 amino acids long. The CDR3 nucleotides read TGTGCCAGCAGTTCTTGGGACTTCAATAAGCCCCAGCATTTT. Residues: CASSSWDFNKPQHF.

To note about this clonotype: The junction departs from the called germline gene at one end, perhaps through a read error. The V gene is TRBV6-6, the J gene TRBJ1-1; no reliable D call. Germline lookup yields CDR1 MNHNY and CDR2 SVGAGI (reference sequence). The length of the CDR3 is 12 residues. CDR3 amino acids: CASSTGSTEAFF. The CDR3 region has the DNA TGTGCAAGCAGCACGGGGAGTACTGAAGCTTTCTTT.

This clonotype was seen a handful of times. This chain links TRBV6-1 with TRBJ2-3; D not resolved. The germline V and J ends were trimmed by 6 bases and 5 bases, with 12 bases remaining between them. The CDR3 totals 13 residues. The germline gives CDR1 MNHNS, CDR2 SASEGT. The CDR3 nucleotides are TGTGCCAGCAGCCCTGCCTGGGGAGATACGCAGTATTTT. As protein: CASSPAWGDTQYF.